Listed here is a single TCR beta chain. As yet, its antigen is unknown. This record comes from a study of OX40 agonist ivuxolimab in advanced cancers. Assay used: immunoSEQ multiplex PCR; TCRdb lists only in-frame clones, some missing. The data show tens of thousands of clones, approximately 86% seen once. Study-level points and caveats: Mean expanded clone counts were higher in CD8+ than CD4+ T cells. At doses 0.1 to 3.0 mg/kg, CD4+ and CD8+ clones expanded.

This CDR3 region has 16 residues. Germline trimming cut 9 bases from V and 7 bases from J; bases unmatched to any gene: 18. Germline loops: CDR1 MDHEN, CDR2 SYDVKM. This material consisted of CD4+ or CD8+ T cells sorted from blood, taken in a trial of the OX40 agonist ivuxolimab. J is TRBJ1-5 and V is TRBV28, with TRBD1 matching over 7 bases. This receptor was obtained from an adult with an advanced solid tumor such as melanoma, head and neck, liver or kidney cancer. CDR3 nucleotide sequence: TGTGCCAGAAATTTGCAGGGGGTGATGGGGGGACAGCCCCAGCATTTT. It specifies CARNLQGVMGGQPQHF.